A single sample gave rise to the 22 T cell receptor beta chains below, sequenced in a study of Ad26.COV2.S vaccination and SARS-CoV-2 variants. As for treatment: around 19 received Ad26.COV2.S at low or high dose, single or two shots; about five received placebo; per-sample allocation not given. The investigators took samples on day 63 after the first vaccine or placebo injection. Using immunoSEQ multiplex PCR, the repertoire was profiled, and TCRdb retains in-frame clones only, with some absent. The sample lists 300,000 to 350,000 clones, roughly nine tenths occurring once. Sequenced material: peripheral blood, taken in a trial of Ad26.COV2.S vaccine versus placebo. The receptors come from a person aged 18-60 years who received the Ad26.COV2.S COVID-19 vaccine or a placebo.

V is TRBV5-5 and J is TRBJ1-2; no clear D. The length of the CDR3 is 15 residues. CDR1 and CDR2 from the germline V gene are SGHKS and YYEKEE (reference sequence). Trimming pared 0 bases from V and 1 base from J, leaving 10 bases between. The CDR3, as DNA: TGTGCCAGCAGCTTGGACTCAGGAGTTAACTATGGCTACACCTTC. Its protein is CASSLDSGVNYGYTF.

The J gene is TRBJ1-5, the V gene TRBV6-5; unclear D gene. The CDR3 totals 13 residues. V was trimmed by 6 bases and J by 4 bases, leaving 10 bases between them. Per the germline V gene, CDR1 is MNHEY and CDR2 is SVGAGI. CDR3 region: CASSTGRNQPQHF. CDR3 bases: TGTGCCAGCAGCACGGGAAGGAATCAGCCCCAGCATTTT.

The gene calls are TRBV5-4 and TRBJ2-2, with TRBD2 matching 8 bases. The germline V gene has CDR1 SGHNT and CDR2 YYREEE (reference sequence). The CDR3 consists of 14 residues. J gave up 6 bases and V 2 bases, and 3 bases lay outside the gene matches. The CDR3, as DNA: TGTGCCAGCAGCTTCGGGGGGGAAGCCGGGGAGCTGTTTTTT. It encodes CASSFGGEAGELFF.

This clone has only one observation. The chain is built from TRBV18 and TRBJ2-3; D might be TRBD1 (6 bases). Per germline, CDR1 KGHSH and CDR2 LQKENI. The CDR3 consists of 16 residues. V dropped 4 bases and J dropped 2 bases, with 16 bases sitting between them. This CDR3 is CASSLTPPGATDTQYF. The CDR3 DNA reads TGTGCCAGCTCACTAACCCCCCCAGGGGCCACAGATACGCAGTATTTT.

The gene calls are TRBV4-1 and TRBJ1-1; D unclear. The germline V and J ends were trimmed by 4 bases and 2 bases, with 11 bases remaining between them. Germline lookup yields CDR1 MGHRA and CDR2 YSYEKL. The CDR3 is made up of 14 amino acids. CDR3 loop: CASSPLRINTEAFF. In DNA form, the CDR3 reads TGCGCCAGCAGCCCACTCAGGATCAACACTGAAGCTTTCTTT.

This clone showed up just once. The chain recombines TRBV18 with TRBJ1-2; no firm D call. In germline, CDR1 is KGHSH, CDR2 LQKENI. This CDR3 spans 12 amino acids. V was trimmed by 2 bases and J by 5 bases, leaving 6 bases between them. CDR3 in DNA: TGTGCCAGCTCACCAAACGGTTATGGCTACACCTTC. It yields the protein CASSPNGYGYTF.

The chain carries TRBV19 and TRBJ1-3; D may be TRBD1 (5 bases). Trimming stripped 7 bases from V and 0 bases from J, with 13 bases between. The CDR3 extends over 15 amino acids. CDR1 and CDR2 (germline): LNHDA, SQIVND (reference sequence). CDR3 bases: TGTGCCAGTATCCCAGTGGGGGACTCTGGAAACACCATATATTTT. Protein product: CASIPVGDSGNTIYF.

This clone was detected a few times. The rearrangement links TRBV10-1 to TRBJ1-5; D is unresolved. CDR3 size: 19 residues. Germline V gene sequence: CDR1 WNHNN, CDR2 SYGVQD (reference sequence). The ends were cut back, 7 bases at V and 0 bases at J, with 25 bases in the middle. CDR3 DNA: TGCGCCAGCACACGGACTCAGGACGTTTGGGTTTATAGCAATCAGCCCCAGCATTTT. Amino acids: CASTRTQDVWVYSNQPQHF.

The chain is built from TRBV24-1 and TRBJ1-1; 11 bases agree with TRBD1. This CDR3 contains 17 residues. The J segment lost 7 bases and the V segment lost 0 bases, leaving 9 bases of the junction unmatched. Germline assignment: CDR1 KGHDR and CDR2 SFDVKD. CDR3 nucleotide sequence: TGTGCCACCAGTGATTTGGGACAGGGGGCGCGAACAAGTGAAGCTTTCTTT. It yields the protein CATSDLGQGARTSEAFF.

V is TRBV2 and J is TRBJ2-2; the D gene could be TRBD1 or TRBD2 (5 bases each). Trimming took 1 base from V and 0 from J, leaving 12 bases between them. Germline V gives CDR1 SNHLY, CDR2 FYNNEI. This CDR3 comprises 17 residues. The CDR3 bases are TGTGCCAGCAGTGAAGGGGGGTGGGGTACGAACACCGGGGAGCTGTTTTTT. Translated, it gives CASSEGGWGTNTGELFF.

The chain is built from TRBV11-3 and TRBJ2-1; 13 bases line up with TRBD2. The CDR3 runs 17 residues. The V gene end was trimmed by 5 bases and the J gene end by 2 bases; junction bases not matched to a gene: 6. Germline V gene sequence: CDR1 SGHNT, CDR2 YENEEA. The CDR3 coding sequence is TGTGCCAGCAGCCCCGGGACTAGCGGGATCCCCTACAATGAGCAGTTCTTC. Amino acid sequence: CASSPGTSGIPYNEQFF.

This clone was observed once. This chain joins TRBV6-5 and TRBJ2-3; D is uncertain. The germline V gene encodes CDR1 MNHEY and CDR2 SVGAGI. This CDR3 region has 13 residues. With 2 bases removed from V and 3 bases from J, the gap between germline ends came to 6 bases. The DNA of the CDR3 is TGTGCCAGCAGTTACGGTCCAACAGATACGCAGTATTTT. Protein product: CASSYGPTDTQYF.

The CDR3 coding sequence is TGTGCCAGTAGTATGCGCCCGGACAGGGGGTACACTGAAGCTTTCTTT. This codes for CASSMRPDRGYTEAFF. The chain uses TRBV19 and TRBJ1-1; 10 nucleotides agree with TRBD1. The CDR3 contains 16 residues. Germline loops: CDR1 LNHDA, CDR2 SQIVND (reference sequence). The V and J ends lost 3 bases and 3 bases, in that order; junction bases with no gene match: 7.

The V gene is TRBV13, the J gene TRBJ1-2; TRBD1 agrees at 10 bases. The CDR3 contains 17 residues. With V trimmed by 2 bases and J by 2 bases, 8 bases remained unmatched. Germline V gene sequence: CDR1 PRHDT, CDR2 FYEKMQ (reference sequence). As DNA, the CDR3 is TGTGCCAGCAGCTTATGGCGGGACAGGGGATTGAACTATGGCTACACCTTC. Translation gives CASSLWRDRGLNYGYTF.

As DNA, the CDR3 is TGTGCCAGCAGCCAAGATGGTACTAGCGGGGGGGCCAGTACCGGGGAGCTGTTTTTT. It codes for CASSQDGTSGGASTGELFF. This chain joins TRBV3-1 (or the pseudogene TRBV3-2) and TRBJ2-2, with 13 bases matching TRBD2. CDR1 is LGHDT, CDR2 YNNKEL, per germline (reference sequence). CDR3 size: 19 residues. Trimming took 0 bases from V and 5 from J; bases not matched to a gene: 9.

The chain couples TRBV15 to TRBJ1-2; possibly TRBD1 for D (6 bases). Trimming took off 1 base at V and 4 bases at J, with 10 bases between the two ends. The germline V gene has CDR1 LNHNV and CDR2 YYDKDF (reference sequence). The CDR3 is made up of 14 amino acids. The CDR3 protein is CATSRVGQPYGYTF. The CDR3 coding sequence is TGTGCCACCAGCAGAGTAGGACAGCCCTATGGCTACACCTTC.

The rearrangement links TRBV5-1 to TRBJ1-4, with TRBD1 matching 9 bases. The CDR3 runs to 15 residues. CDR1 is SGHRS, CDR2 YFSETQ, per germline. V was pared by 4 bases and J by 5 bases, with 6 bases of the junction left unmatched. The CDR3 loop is CASSRTGTGNEKLFF. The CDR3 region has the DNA TGCGCCAGCAGCAGAACCGGGACAGGGAATGAAAAACTGTTTTTT.

CDR3 sequence (DNA): TGTGCCATCAGTGAGTTCAGGGATTACGAGCAGTACTTC. Translating it yields CAISEFRDYEQYF. V usage is TRBV10-3 and J usage is TRBJ2-7, with a possible D match to TRBD1 (5 bases). The CDR3 is 13 residues long. V was clipped by 1 base and J by 4 bases, with 8 bases between them. Germline loops: CDR1 ENHRY, CDR2 SYGVKD.

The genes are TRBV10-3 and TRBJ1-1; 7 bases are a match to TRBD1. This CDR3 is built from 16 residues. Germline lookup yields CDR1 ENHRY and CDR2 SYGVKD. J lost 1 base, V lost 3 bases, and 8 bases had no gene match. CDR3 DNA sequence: TGTGCCATCAGTGATGGTCAGGGGGGGGAGAACACTGAAGCTTTCTTT. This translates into CAISDGQGGENTEAFF.

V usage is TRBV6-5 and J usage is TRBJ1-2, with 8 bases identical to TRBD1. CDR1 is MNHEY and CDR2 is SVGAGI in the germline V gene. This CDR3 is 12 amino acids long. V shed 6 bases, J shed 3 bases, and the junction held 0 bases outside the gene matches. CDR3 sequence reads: CASRTGDYGYTF. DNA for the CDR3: TGTGCCAGCAGGACAGGGGACTATGGCTACACCTTC.

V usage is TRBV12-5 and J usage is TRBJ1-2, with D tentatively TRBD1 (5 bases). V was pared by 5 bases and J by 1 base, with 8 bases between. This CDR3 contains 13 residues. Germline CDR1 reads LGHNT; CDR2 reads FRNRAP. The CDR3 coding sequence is TGTGCTAGTGGTACTGACAGTAACTATGGCTACACCTTC. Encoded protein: CASGTDSNYGYTF.

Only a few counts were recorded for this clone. CDR3 sequence (DNA): TGTGCCAGCAGTCCAAACAGGGATTCACCCCTCCACTTT. Translating gives CASSPNRDSPLHF. The rearrangement joins TRBV27 to TRBJ1-6; possibly TRBD1 for D (6 bases). Trimming removed 5 bases at V and 8 bases at J, with 10 bases between. The CDR3 runs 13 residues. The germline gives CDR1 MNHEY, CDR2 SMNVEV (reference sequence).